This TCR beta chain was recovered during a study of blood T cell repertoires in COVID-19 (dated by TCRdb to the early 2020s). Describing the broader study: Samples covering the acute and convalescent phases of COVID-19 were provided by collaborators in the United States, Italy and Spain. The material from the prospective study consisted of cDNA or gDNA derived from T cells, B-cell-depleted T cells, or PBMCs. Subjects who had been exposed to COVID-19, were actively infected with it, or had recovered from it provided the deeply sampled blood TCRbeta repertoires that made up the dataset. The repertoires were made available in a free public database intended to serve as a resource for research on the immune response to SARS-CoV-2. Samples came from the ongoing ImmuneRACE study (first 160 participants) plus 1,254 subjects from 6 global collaborators. Sample metadata almost always included a de-identified subject ID, COVID-19 status, age in years and sex. Where available, HLA class I and class II types were obtained from metadata supplied by the sample provider rather than from assay-based typing. Study-wide findings and limitations: The amount of clinical and demographic metadata varied by source and participant and was provided uncurated.

The CDR3 covers 14 residues, taking in both the cysteine and the phenylalanine. CDR3 DNA only is kept here, 42 bases in frame from base 1. Sequences SNHLY (CDR1) and FYNNEI (CDR2) are obtained from the germline V gene. The V and J ends are trimmed by 6 bases and 1 base, leaving 9 bases between them. The immunoSEQ Assay, a bias-controlled multiplex PCR, was used to amplify TCRbeta CDR3 regions from genomic DNA. Per the original workflow: The number of nucleated cells in each sample was estimated by amplification of reference gene primers within the assay. To quantify the absolute abundance of each unique TCRbeta CDR3 rearrangement, sequence reads were collapsed and filtered. For each sample, productive Simpson clonality was calculated as the square root of Simpson's diversity index over productive rearrangements. TCRdb carries this immuneACCESS record with in-frame sequences only. Its versions omit some clonotypes, under half of them owing to an unresolved V gene in the studies checked, with the rest unexplained. V and J calls and clone size come straight from that table; D and trimming were deduced from the DNA. The sample profile shows roughly 79,000 clones; roughly 87% of them were found once. The ten largest make up nearly 5% of the sample.

Each collaborating institution followed its own protocols to collect whole blood in K2EDTA tubes. For TCRbeta analysis, collaborators shipped samples as frozen whole blood, isolated PBMCs, or DNA extracted from either of those sample types. Remarks on this clone: Its antigen target is currently unknown. Base quality data are lacking; no much larger clone is found one base away.

In this chain, TRBV2 is recombined with TRBJ2-2; TRBD1 could be the D gene, as 6 bases match. Sequenced sample: peripheral blood. The receptor was isolated from a woman aged 80 or over with active or convalescent COVID-19. The DNA sequence is TGTGCCAGCAGGGGGACACTGAACACCGGGGAGCTGTTTTTT. This gives the protein CASRGTLNTGELFF.